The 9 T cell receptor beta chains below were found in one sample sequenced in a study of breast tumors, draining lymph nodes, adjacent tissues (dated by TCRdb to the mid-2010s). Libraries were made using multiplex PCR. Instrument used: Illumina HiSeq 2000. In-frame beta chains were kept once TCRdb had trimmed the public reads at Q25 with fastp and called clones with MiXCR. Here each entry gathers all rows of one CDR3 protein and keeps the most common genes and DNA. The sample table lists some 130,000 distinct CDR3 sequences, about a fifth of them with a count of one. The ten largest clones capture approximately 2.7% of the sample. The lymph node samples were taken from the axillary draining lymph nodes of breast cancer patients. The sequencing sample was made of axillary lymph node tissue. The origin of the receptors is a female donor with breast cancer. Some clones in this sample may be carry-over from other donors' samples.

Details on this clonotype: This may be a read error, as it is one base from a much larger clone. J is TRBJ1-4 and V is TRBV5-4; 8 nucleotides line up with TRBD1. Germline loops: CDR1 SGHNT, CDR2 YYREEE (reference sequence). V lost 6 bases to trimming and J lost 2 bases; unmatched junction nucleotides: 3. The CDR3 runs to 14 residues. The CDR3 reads CASKRTGTNEKLFF. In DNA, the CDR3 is TGTGCCAGCAAGAGGACAGGGACTAATGAAAAACTGTTTTTT.

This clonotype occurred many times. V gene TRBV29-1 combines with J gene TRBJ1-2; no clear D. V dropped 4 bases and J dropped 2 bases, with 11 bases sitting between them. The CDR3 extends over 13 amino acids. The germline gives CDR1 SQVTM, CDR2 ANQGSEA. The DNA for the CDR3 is TGCAGCGTTGGGGTACGGCAAAACTATGGCTACACCTTC. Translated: CSVGVRQNYGYTF.

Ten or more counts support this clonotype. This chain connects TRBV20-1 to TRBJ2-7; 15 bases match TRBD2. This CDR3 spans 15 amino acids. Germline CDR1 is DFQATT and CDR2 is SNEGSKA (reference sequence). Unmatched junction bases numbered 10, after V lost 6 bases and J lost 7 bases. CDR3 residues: CSADPGLAGGGEQYF. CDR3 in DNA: TGCAGTGCGGATCCGGGACTAGCGGGAGGAGGGGAGCAGTACTTC.

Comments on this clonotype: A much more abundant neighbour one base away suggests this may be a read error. The CDR3 region is CASSKFAGAMETQHF. The DNA for the CDR3 is TGTGCCAGTAGTAAGTTTGCGGGAGCAATGGAGACCCAGCACTTC. The chain combines TRBV19 with TRBJ2-5; 7 bases align to TRBD2. The CDR3 has 15 amino acids. Per germline, CDR1 LNHDA and CDR2 SQIVND (reference sequence).

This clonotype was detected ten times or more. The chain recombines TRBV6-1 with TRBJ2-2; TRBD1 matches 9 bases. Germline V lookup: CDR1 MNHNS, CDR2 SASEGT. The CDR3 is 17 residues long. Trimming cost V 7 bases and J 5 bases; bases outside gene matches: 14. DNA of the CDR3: TGTGCCAGCAACCCGACCGGGACAGGGATTTCTACCGGGGAGCTGTTTTTT. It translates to CASNPTGTGISTGELFF.

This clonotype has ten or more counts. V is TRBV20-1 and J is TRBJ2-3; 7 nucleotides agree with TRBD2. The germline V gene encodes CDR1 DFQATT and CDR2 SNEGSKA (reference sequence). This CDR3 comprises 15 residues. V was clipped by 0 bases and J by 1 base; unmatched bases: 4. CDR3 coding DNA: TGCAGTGCTAGAGACCGACGGGAGGGCACAGATACGCAGTATTTT. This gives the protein CSARDRREGTDTQYF.

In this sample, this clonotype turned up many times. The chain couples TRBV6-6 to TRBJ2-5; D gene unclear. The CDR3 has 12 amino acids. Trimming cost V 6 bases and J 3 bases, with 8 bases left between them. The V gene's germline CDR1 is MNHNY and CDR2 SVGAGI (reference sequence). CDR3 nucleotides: TGTGCCAGCAGAGATTGGAAAGAGACCCAGTACTTC. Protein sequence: CASRDWKETQYF.

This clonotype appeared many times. The CDR3 sequence is CSAYRPTTDTQYF. As DNA, the CDR3 is TGCAGTGCATATAGGCCGACCACAGATACGCAGTATTTT. The chain joins TRBV20-1 to TRBJ2-3; D unresolved. Germline V gene lookup returns CDR1 DFQATT and CDR2 SNEGSKA (reference sequence). CDR3 length: 13 residues. Trimming stripped 6 bases from V and 2 bases from J, with 12 bases between.

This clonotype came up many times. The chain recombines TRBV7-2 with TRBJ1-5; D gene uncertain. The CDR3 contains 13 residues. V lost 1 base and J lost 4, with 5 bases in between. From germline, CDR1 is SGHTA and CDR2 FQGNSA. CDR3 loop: CASSLERNQPQHF. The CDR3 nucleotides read TGTGCCAGCAGCTTAGAGAGGAATCAGCCCCAGCATTTT.